The 26 T cell receptor beta chains below come from one sample, sequenced in a study of metastatic and nonmetastatic thyroid tumors. TCRdb reprocessed the PCR reads using MiXCR. Of 45,000 to 55,000 clones in the sample, roughly a quarter were seen once. Thyroid surgery was performed in patients who had received no treatment beforehand. The sequenced sample was blood. The receptor source for this set is a male donor with papillary thyroid cancer or a benign thyroid nodule (not recorded which). Some clones in this sample may be carry-over from other donors' samples.

This clone was seen at least ten times. The genes are TRBV6-5 and TRBJ2-7; TRBD1 matches 8 bases. CDR3 length equals 15 residues. CDR1 is MNHEY and CDR2 is SVGAGI in the germline V gene. The J segment lost 3 bases and the V segment lost 0 bases, leaving 4 bases of the junction unmatched. CDR3: CASSYSLDRGYEQYF. In DNA form, the CDR3 reads TGTGCCAGCAGTTACTCCCTCGACAGGGGCTACGAGCAGTACTTC.

This clone was observed a few times. This chain connects TRBV6-2 or TRBV6-3 to TRBJ2-2; 7 positions match TRBD2. Germline-derived CDR1 and CDR2 are MNHEY and SVGEGT. Trimming cost V 0 bases and J 4 bases; bases outside gene matches: 11. This CDR3 region has 18 residues. The CDR3 nucleotides read TGTGCCAGCAGTTACTCGGGAGGGTTTGAGTCTAGCACCGGGGAGCTGTTTTTT. Amino acid sequence: CASSYSGGFESSTGELFF.

This clone occurred a few times. This chain links TRBV19 with TRBJ1-5, with 9 bases that match TRBD1. This CDR3 comprises 14 residues. The V gene end was trimmed by 7 bases and the J gene end by 2 bases; junction bases not matched to a gene: 3. CDR1 LNHDA and CDR2 SQIVND come from the germline V gene (reference sequence). The CDR3 sequence is CASNRDRGNQPQHF. The CDR3 bases are TGTGCCAGTAACCGGGACAGGGGCAATCAGCCCCAGCATTTT.

This clone was seen at least ten times. This chain joins TRBV19 and TRBJ2-7; either TRBD1 or TRBD2 may supply D (6 bases each). Trimming shortened V by 5 bases and J by 1 base, and 12 bases separated the two germline ends. Germline V gives CDR1 LNHDA, CDR2 SQIVND (reference sequence). This CDR3 spans 14 amino acids. This chain's CDR3 is CASSVLGGSYEQYF. CDR3 DNA sequence: TGTGCCAGTAGTGTCTTAGGGGGGTCCTACGAGCAGTACTTC.

This clone was found many times. This chain connects TRBV2 to TRBJ1-2, with D tentatively TRBD1 (6 bases). This CDR3 is 14 amino acids long. Germline CDR1 SNHLY, CDR2 FYNNEI. The V end lost 5 bases, the J end lost 2 bases, and 12 bases lay between the germline ends. The CDR3 DNA follows: TGTGCCAGCAGTAAGGACAGAGAAAACTATGGCTACACCTTC. This encodes CASSKDRENYGYTF.

Ten or more counts support this clone. The rearrangement links TRBV19 to TRBJ1-1; the D gene is possibly TRBD1 (6 bases). Germline V gene sequence: CDR1 LNHDA, CDR2 SQIVND (reference sequence). V was clipped by 7 bases and J by 6 bases, with 21 bases between them. The CDR3 consists of 15 residues. For the CDR3, the DNA is TGTGCCAGTACAGACCTCACCGGGGGGCCGGCTGAAGCTTTCTTT. This sequence encodes CASTDLTGGPAEAFF.

This chain uses TRBV6-1 with TRBJ2-1; D unresolved. The CDR3 loop spans 12 amino acids. V shed 3 bases and J shed 4 bases, with 4 bases lying between them. Looked up from germline, CDR1 is MNHNS and CDR2 is SASEGT. This CDR3 reads CASSDSYNEQFF. The CDR3, as DNA: TGTGCCAGCAGTGACAGTTACAATGAGCAGTTCTTC.

The table lists this clone with many counts. The chain couples TRBV6-4 to TRBJ2-7; D perhaps matches TRBD1 (5 bases). Germline lookup yields CDR1 MRHNA and CDR2 SNTAGT. The CDR3 sequence is 12 residues long. V was trimmed by 6 bases and J by 2 bases, leaving 8 bases between them. CDR3 region: CASRHRTYEQYF. In DNA form, the CDR3 reads TGTGCCAGCAGGCACAGGACCTACGAGCAGTACTTC.

The chain combines TRBV10-2 with TRBJ1-1, with TRBD1 matching over 8 bases. Germline assignment: CDR1 WSHSY and CDR2 SAAADI. This CDR3 contains 14 residues. Trimming took 6 bases from V and 4 from J; bases not matched to a gene: 7. The CDR3 region has the DNA TGCGCCAGCAGCGCAGGACAGGGATTCACTGAAGCTTTCTTT. Its protein product is CASSAGQGFTEAFF.

The V gene is TRBV15, the J gene TRBJ2-7, with D hard to call. The CDR3 covers 12 residues. The germline CDR1 and CDR2 sequences are LNHNV and YYDKDF (reference sequence). Trimming took 3 bases from V and 3 from J, leaving 6 bases between them. The CDR3 sequence: CATSREYYEQYF. The CDR3 nucleotides are TGTGCCACCAGCAGGGAATACTACGAGCAGTACTTC.

This clone was recorded many times. This rearrangement joins TRBV4-1 to TRBJ2-5; TRBD2 matches at 9 bases. The CDR3 contains 15 residues. Germline V gene sequence: CDR1 MGHRA, CDR2 YSYEKL. V lost 1 base and J lost 1; bases outside the gene matches: 1. CDR3 bases: TGCGCCAGCAGCCAAGTGGGACTAGCCCAAGAGACCCAGTACTTC. This gives the protein CASSQVGLAQETQYF.

There are many counts of this clone. J is TRBJ2-1 and V is TRBV5-6; D is undetermined. Germline V gene data show CDR1 as SGHDT and CDR2 as YYEEEE. The CDR3 sequence is 12 residues long. V gave up 0 bases and J gave up 7 bases, with 5 bases separating them. The CDR3 reads CASSLGVNEQFF. CDR3 DNA sequence: TGTGCCAGCAGCTTGGGCGTAAATGAGCAGTTCTTC.

This clone was seen at least ten times. The rearrangement joins TRBV6-2 or TRBV6-3 to TRBJ2-6; D is possibly TRBD2 (6 bases). CDR1 and CDR2 (germline): MNHEY, SVGEGT. This CDR3 region has 15 residues. Trimming left V 4 bases short and J 0 bases short, with 7 bases between. CDR3 sequence (DNA): TGTGCCAGCAGTTTCGGGGGCTCTGGGGCCAACGTCCTGACTTTC. Amino acids: CASSFGGSGANVLTF.

The CDR3 DNA is TGTGCCTGGAGTGTACAAGGTCTCCGGGGGCCTTACAATGAGCAGTTCTTC. Protein: CAWSVQGLRGPYNEQFF. This chain links TRBV30 with TRBJ2-1, with D perhaps being TRBD1 or TRBD2 (6 bases each). Trimming shortened V by 0 bases and J by 4 bases, and 19 bases separated the two germline ends. From germline, CDR1 is GTSNPN and CDR2 SVGIG (reference sequence). This CDR3 comprises 17 residues. The complete variable domain, with remaining parts taken from reference TRBV30 and TRBJ2-1, reads SQTIHQWPATLVQPVGSPLSLECTVEGTSNPNLYWYRQAAGRGLQLLFYSVGIGQISSEVPQNLSASRPQDRQFILSSKKLLLSDSGFYLCAWSVQGLRGPYNEQFFGPGTRLTVL.

Sample share makes this clone medium-sized (0.01 to 0.1%). This rearrangement joins TRBV19 to TRBJ2-7; TRBD1 aligns across 9 bases. The CDR3 extends over 14 amino acids. Germline CDR1 LNHDA, CDR2 SQIVND (reference sequence). The V segment lost 7 bases and the J segment 2 bases; nucleotides outside the gene matches: 6. The CDR3 region has the DNA TGTGCCAGTAACCCGGGACAGGGACCCTACGAGCAGTACTTC. Protein product: CASNPGQGPYEQYF. Full variable domain (missing parts from reference TRBV19 and TRBJ2-7): DGGITQSPKYLFRKEGQNVTLSCEQNLNHDAMYWYRQDPGQGLRLIYYSQIVNDFQKGDIAEGYSVSREKKESFPLTVTSAQKNPTAFYLCASNPGQGPYEQYFGPGTRLTVT.

The chain recombines TRBV28 with TRBJ2-7; tentative D call: TRBD1 (6 bases). The CDR3 sequence is 15 residues long. Trimming stripped 3 bases from V and 3 bases from J, with 15 bases between. CDR1 is MDHEN and CDR2 is SYDVKM in the germline V gene. The DNA of the CDR3 is TGTGCCAGCAGTTTGACAGGAGATGGTAGCTACGAGCAGTACTTC. It specifies CASSLTGDGSYEQYF. The full variable domain, in which reference TRBV28 and TRBJ2-7 provide the parts outside the CDR3, is DVKVTQSSRYLVKRTGEKVFLECVQDMDHENMFWYRQDPGLGLRLIYFSYDVKMKEKGDIPEGYSVSREKKERFSLILESASTNQTSMYLCASSLTGDGSYEQYFGPGTRLTVT.

This rearrangement joins TRBV5-1 to TRBJ2-3; no clear D gene. This CDR3 is 13 amino acids long. V lost 3 bases to trimming and J lost 5 bases, with 10 bases between them. The germline V gene encodes CDR1 SGHRS and CDR2 YFSETQ. The CDR3 here is CASSYDRLDTQYF. CDR3 DNA sequence: TGCGCCAGCAGCTACGACCGTTTAGATACGCAGTATTTT.

The chain links TRBV9 to TRBJ2-3; 8 bases match TRBD2. Germline CDR1 SGDLS, CDR2 YYNGEE. The CDR3 covers 17 residues. Unmatched junction bases numbered 15, after V lost 6 bases and J lost 3 bases. DNA for the CDR3: TGTGCCAGCATCGAGCAAGCCGGGAGGGCCCGTACAGATACGCAGTATTTT. It translates to CASIEQAGRARTDTQYF. The variable domain in full, completed from reference TRBV9 and TRBJ2-3, reads DSGVTQTPKHLITATGQRVTLRCSPRSGDLSVYWYQQSLDQGLQFLIQYYNGEERAKGNILERFSAQQFPDLHSELNLSSLELGDSALYFCASIEQAGRARTDTQYFGPGTRLTVL.

This clone was detected only a few times. The rearrangement joins TRBV6-1 to TRBJ2-3, with D possibly being TRBD2 (6 bases). This CDR3 is built from 14 residues. Trimming stripped 5 bases from V and 7 bases from J, with 16 bases between. Germline V gene lookup returns CDR1 MNHNS and CDR2 SASEGT. As DNA, the CDR3 is TGTGCCAGCAGTACGGGGGTGCCTAGGCATACGCAGTATTTT. Protein product: CASSTGVPRHTQYF.

At least ten counts were recorded for this clone. The chain uses TRBV19 and TRBJ2-3, with D possibly matching TRBD1 (6 bases). Germline CDR1 reads LNHDA; CDR2 reads SQIVND (reference sequence). Trimming removed 7 bases at V and 0 bases at J, with 8 bases between. This CDR3 comprises 13 residues. The chain's CDR3 is CASNRVSTDTQYF. The DNA for the CDR3 is TGTGCCAGTAACAGGGTCAGCACAGATACGCAGTATTTT.

This clone was recorded at least ten times. This chain joins TRBV2 and TRBJ2-2; 8 positions match TRBD2. Germline CDR1 SNHLY, CDR2 FYNNEI. The CDR3 is 16 residues long. J was trimmed by 12 bases and V by 6 bases; bases with no gene match: 18. CDR3 loop: CASRPHLGAGVSQLFF. The CDR3, as DNA: TGTGCCAGCAGACCCCACTTGGGAGCGGGAGTTTCCCAGCTGTTTTTT.

The V and J genes are TRBV11-2 and TRBJ2-5; either TRBD1 or TRBD2 may supply D (7 bases each). Judging by the DNA end, TRBJ2-1 fits better; the J call may be wrong. The germline V gene has CDR1 SGHAT and CDR2 FQNNGV. The CDR3 has 18 amino acids. In nucleotides, the CDR3 is TGTGCCAGCAGCCGTGGGGCAGGGGGTATAGCGGGCGACAATGAGCAGTTCTTC. Protein product: CASSRGAGGIAGDNEQFF.

In its sample, this clone was seen many times. The chain recombines TRBV7-3 with TRBJ1-1; no clear D. Germline CDR1 and CDR2: SGHTA and FQGTGA. The CDR3 runs to 13 residues. With 5 bases removed from V and 1 base from J, the gap between germline ends came to 8 bases. CDR3 coding DNA: TGTGCCAGCAGCCGATCGTCGAACACTGAAGCTTTCTTT. Protein product: CASSRSSNTEAFF.

In its sample, this clone was seen many times. The sample contains more than one DNA sequence encoding this CDR3. The J gene is TRBJ2-5, the V gene TRBV20-1, with 13 bases matching TRBD2. Germline CDR1 DFQATT, CDR2 SNEGSKA (reference sequence). The trim removed 1 base at V and 5 bases at J, leaving 13 bases unmatched. CDR3 size: 18 residues. For the CDR3, the DNA is TGCAGTGCTAGAGTGTCCGGGACTAGCGGGATATGGGGGGAGACCCAGTACTTC. This encodes CSARVSGTSGIWGETQYF.

The chain employs TRBV20-1 and TRBJ2-1; D call uncertain. In germline, CDR1 is DFQATT, CDR2 SNEGSKA (reference sequence). The V gene lost 3 bases and the J gene lost 6 bases, with 9 bases spanning the gap. The CDR3 has 12 residues. The CDR3 reads CSASSLRNEQFF. For the CDR3, the DNA is TGCAGTGCTAGTTCTCTCCGCAATGAGCAGTTCTTC.

This clone was found many times. The V gene is TRBV10-3, the J gene TRBJ2-5; tentative D call: TRBD2 (6 bases). CDR1 ENHRY and CDR2 SYGVKD come from the germline V gene. Trimming stripped 11 bases from V and 5 bases from J, with 21 bases between. The CDR3 length is 14 residues. The CDR3 sequence: CASSEGYRLETQYF. The CDR3 DNA sequence: TGTGCCTCCTCGGAGGGATATCGGTTGGAGACCCAGTACTTC.